These 22 T cell receptor beta chains share one sample of origin, sequenced in a study of blood T cell repertoires in COVID-19. Here immunoSEQ multiplex PCR was the method, and the copy in TCRdb shows in-frame clones only, minus some. The sample has about 340,000 clones, about nine tenths seen once. The sample taken for sequencing was peripheral blood. These receptors were taken from a woman between 70 and 85 years old with COVID-19, enrolled during active disease.

This clone was seen just once. This rearrangement joins TRBV29-1 to TRBJ2-2, with D perhaps TRBD2 (6 bases). The germline V and J ends were trimmed by 4 bases and 7 bases, with 10 bases remaining between them. This CDR3 is built from 12 residues. Germline CDR1 reads SQVTM; CDR2 reads ANQGSEA. The CDR3 bases are TGCAGCGTTGTAGGAGGGGTCGGGGAGCTGTTTTTT. It codes for CSVVGGVGELFF.

The chain has TRBV3-1 (or the pseudogene TRBV3-2) and TRBJ1-4; TRBD1 agrees at 8 bases. V gave up 3 bases and J gave up 8 bases; unmatched junction bases: 5. Germline lookup yields CDR1 LGHDT and CDR2 YNNKEL (reference sequence). This CDR3 spans 14 amino acids. Here the CDR3 DNA reads TGTGCCAGCAGCCATCGGACAGGGCCCGAAAAACTGTTTTTT. This translates into CASSHRTGPEKLFF.

V is TRBV24-1 and J is TRBJ1-2, with 7 positions matching TRBD1. This CDR3 has 15 amino acids. From germline, CDR1 is KGHDR and CDR2 SFDVKD. J gave up 7 bases and V 3 bases, and 10 bases lay outside the gene matches. The CDR3 sequence is CATSDRQGGRFGYTF. The CDR3 region has the DNA TGTGCCACCAGTGATCGACAGGGTGGTCGTTTTGGCTACACCTTC.

The rearrangement uses TRBV28 and TRBJ1-6, with D perhaps TRBD1 (5 bases). The CDR3 is made up of 14 amino acids. Trimming cost V 6 bases and J 7 bases, with 13 bases left between them. Germline CDR1 and CDR2: MDHEN and SYDVKM. DNA of the CDR3: TGTGCCAGCAGCTCTATAGGGGCGAATTCACCCCTCCACTTT. It specifies CASSSIGANSPLHF.

V gene TRBV6-5 combines with J gene TRBJ1-5, with 9 bases matching TRBD1. Looked up from germline, CDR1 is MNHEY and CDR2 is SVGAGI. V lost 6 bases and J lost 2; bases outside the gene matches: 2. The CDR3 extends over 14 amino acids. CDR3 sequence: CASRGTGRNQPQHF. CDR3 in DNA: TGTGCCAGCAGGGGGACAGGGCGCAATCAGCCCCAGCATTTT.

The rearrangement joins TRBV6-5 to TRBJ1-6; 8 bases map to TRBD1. CDR3 length equals 15 residues. Per the germline V gene, CDR1 is MNHEY and CDR2 is SVGAGI. The V segment lost 5 bases and the J segment 9 bases; nucleotides outside the gene matches: 9. This CDR3 is CASSRTGTDASPLHF. The CDR3 nucleotides are TGTGCCAGCAGTAGGACAGGGACGGACGCTTCACCCCTCCACTTT.

V gene TRBV4-2 combines with J gene TRBJ2-1, with 8 bases that match TRBD2. The V gene end was trimmed by 0 bases and the J gene end by 5 bases; junction bases not matched to a gene: 9. There are 17 residues in the CDR3. Per the germline V gene, CDR1 is LGHNA and CDR2 is YNFKEQ. The CDR3 region has the DNA TGTGCCAGCAGCCAAGAGTCGTGGCGGGGGGCCGACAATGAGCAGTTCTTC. Translating it yields CASSQESWRGADNEQFF.

The chain employs TRBV28 and TRBJ1-1; 10 bases fit TRBD1. Losses at the gene ends were 5 bases for V and 5 bases for J; bases not matched to a gene: 8. The germline V gene has CDR1 MDHEN and CDR2 SYDVKM. The CDR3 spans 15 residues. The CDR3 region is CASSERTGGWTEAFF. In DNA, the CDR3 is TGTGCCAGCAGTGAGAGGACAGGGGGATGGACTGAAGCTTTCTTT.

The genes are TRBV21-1 and TRBJ2-5; TRBD1 reflects the table's D call only, with no check against the DNA. TRBV21-1 corresponds to a pseudogene. The CDR3 length is 15 residues. The CDR3 loop is CASSNPYGQGETQYF. In DNA form, the CDR3 reads TGTGCCAGCAGCAACCCCTATGGACAGGGAGAGACCCAGTACTTC.

The chain couples TRBV7-2 to TRBJ2-7; possibly TRBD2 for D (6 bases). The length of the CDR3 is 15 residues. V gave up 3 bases and J gave up 5 bases, with 17 bases separating them. From germline, CDR1 is SGHTA and CDR2 FQGNSA. DNA of the CDR3: TGTGCCAGCAGCTTGGGGGGAACCCAACCAAACGAGCAGTACTTC. It is translated as CASSLGGTQPNEQYF.

The gene calls are TRBV5-1 and TRBJ2-1, with 12 bases that match TRBD2. The junction had 5 bases not matched to a gene; V was cut back by 4 bases and J by 0 bases. This CDR3 is built from 17 residues. In germline, CDR1 is SGHRS, CDR2 YFSETQ. In DNA, the CDR3 is TGCGCCAGCAGCCTTTCGACTAGCGGGGGCTCCTACAATGAGCAGTTCTTC. Translation: CASSLSTSGGSYNEQFF.

This chain links TRBV7-2 with TRBJ2-5, with 15 bases matching TRBD2. The CDR3 has 16 amino acids. Germline V gene data show CDR1 as SGHTA and CDR2 as FQGNSA. V was pared by 5 bases and J by 5 bases, with 6 bases of the junction left unmatched. The DNA for the CDR3 is TGTGCCAGCAGCCCGTGGACTAGCGGGGGGGCCGAGACCCAGTACTTC. It codes for CASSPWTSGGAETQYF.

This clone has a single count. This sequence joins TRBV5-6 and TRBJ1-2; D is unresolved. Germline V gene sequence: CDR1 SGHDT, CDR2 YYEEEE. V was trimmed by 0 bases and J by 5 bases, leaving 14 bases between them. CDR3 size: 15 residues. DNA for the CDR3: TGTGCCAGCAGCTTGGGGATCGGGTCCGGGTATGGCTACACCTTC. This translates into CASSLGIGSGYGYTF.

The V call is TRBV18, the J call TRBJ1-4; D is ambiguous. V lost 5 bases to trimming and J lost 0 bases, with 10 bases between them. Looked up from germline, CDR1 is KGHSH and CDR2 is LQKENI. The CDR3 spans 15 residues. The DNA for the CDR3 is TGTGCCAGCTCATCAGCACAGTCAACTAATGAAAAACTGTTTTTT. It translates to CASSSAQSTNEKLFF.

The rearrangement joins TRBV27 to TRBJ1-3; D remains unclear. V lost 5 bases and J 0 bases, leaving 8 bases between the germline ends. The CDR3 consists of 14 residues. Looked up from germline, CDR1 is MNHEY and CDR2 is SMNVEV (reference sequence). The CDR3 loop is CASSATSSGNTIYF. CDR3 bases: TGTGCCAGCAGTGCCACTAGCTCTGGAAACACCATATATTTT.

The chain has TRBV12-5 and TRBJ1-6; D ambiguous. The germline gives CDR1 LGHNT, CDR2 FRNRAP. The CDR3 totals 15 residues. V lost 5 bases to trimming and J lost 9 bases, with 17 bases between them. The CDR3 region is CASGPWTGEGSPLHF. Here the CDR3 DNA reads TGTGCTAGTGGTCCATGGACTGGGGAGGGTTCACCCCTCCACTTT.

This clone was seen a single time. Additional DNA sequences in this sample encode the identical CDR3. V gene TRBV6-4 combines with J gene TRBJ1-6, with 9 positions matching TRBD1. V gave up 5 bases and J gave up 10 bases; unmatched junction bases: 6. CDR1 is MRHNA, CDR2 SNTAGT, per germline. The CDR3 is 14 amino acids. CDR3 DNA sequence: TGTGCCAGCAGTCGACAGGGGGGCGAATCACCCCTCCACTTT. This encodes CASSRQGGESPLHF.

V is TRBV27 and J is TRBJ2-2, with a possible D match to TRBD2 (6 bases). The V end lost 2 bases, the J end lost 0 bases, and 10 bases lay between the germline ends. CDR3 length: 16 residues. Per the germline V gene, CDR1 is MNHEY and CDR2 is SMNVEV (reference sequence). The CDR3 DNA reads as TGTGCCAGCAGTTTAGGAGGGAATTCGAACACCGGGGAGCTGTTTTTT. It yields the protein CASSLGGNSNTGELFF.

This clone was picked up a small number of times. The chain couples TRBV5-4 to TRBJ2-1; D might be TRBD1 (6 bases). Germline V gene lookup returns CDR1 SGHNT and CDR2 YYREEE (reference sequence). The CDR3 spans 15 residues. V was pared by 0 bases and J by 4 bases, with 11 bases between. CDR3 residues: CASSLGTEKYNEQFF. CDR3 coding DNA: TGTGCCAGCAGCTTGGGGACAGAGAAATACAATGAGCAGTTCTTC.

This rearrangement joins TRBV27 to TRBJ2-1, with 8 bases fitting TRBD1. V lost 4 bases to trimming and J lost 8 bases; unmatched junction nucleotides: 1. The germline V gene encodes CDR1 MNHEY and CDR2 SMNVEV (reference sequence). The CDR3 spans 12 residues. CDR3 coding DNA: TGTGCCAGCAGTTCGACAGGGGATGAGCAGTTCTTC. This translates into CASSSTGDEQFF.

The V call is TRBV6-5, the J call TRBJ2-7; D gene uncertain. CDR3 size: 16 residues. V lost 0 bases to trimming and J lost 2 bases, with 14 bases between them. Germline values: CDR1 MNHEY, CDR2 SVGAGI. In DNA, the CDR3 is TGTGCCAGCAGTTACTCCTCGTATTCCGCTACCTACGAGCAGTACTTC. This encodes CASSYSSYSATYEQYF.

The chain uses TRBV6-6 and TRBJ2-2; 7 bases match TRBD1. CDR3 length equals 16 residues. J gave up 0 bases and V 2 bases, and 3 bases lay outside the gene matches. Germline assignment: CDR1 MNHNY and CDR2 SVGAGI (reference sequence). Here the CDR3 reads CASSYRGGSNTGELFF. DNA of the CDR3: TGTGCCAGCAGTTACCGAGGGGGCTCGAACACCGGGGAGCTGTTTTTT.